The 6 T cell receptor beta chains listed next were all sequenced from one sample in a study of neoadjuvant anti-PD-1 for oral cavity cancer. Produced via immunoSEQ multiplex PCR; TCRdb's table is partial and in-frame only. The sample lists around 12,000 clones; more than 60% were seen once. The material was PBMCs, obtained before nivolumab (anti-PD-1) treatment. The receptor source for this set is a person between 40 and 79 years old with oral cavity squamous cell carcinoma.

The chain links TRBV7-2 to TRBJ1-5; possible D gene TRBD1, 5 bases. V was trimmed by 0 bases and J by 2 bases, leaving 11 bases between them. Germline-derived CDR1 and CDR2 are SGHTA and FQGNSA. The CDR3 consists of 16 residues. The CDR3 is CASSLAPGTGNQPQHF. DNA of the CDR3: TGTGCCAGCAGCTTAGCCCCGGGGACGGGCAATCAGCCCCAGCATTTT.

This clone appeared a few times. The gene calls are TRBV7-9 and TRBJ2-7; 14 nucleotides agree with TRBD2. Germline V lookup: CDR1 SEHNR, CDR2 FQNEAQ (reference sequence). J gave up 7 bases and V 3 bases, and 5 bases lay outside the gene matches. The CDR3 contains 15 residues. CDR3 DNA: TGTGCCAGCAGCTTTCGGGGACTAGCGGGAGAAGAGCAGTACTTC. This sequence encodes CASSFRGLAGEEQYF.

This clone was observed a few times. The CDR3 region is CASSYLRENYEQYF. The CDR3 DNA reads TGCGCCAGCAGCTACCTCAGGGAGAACTACGAGCAGTACTTC. The V and J genes are TRBV4-1 and TRBJ2-7; the D gene could be TRBD1 or TRBD2 (5 bases each). The germline V gene has CDR1 MGHRA and CDR2 YSYEKL. The CDR3 spans 14 residues. V was cut by 5 bases and J by 3 bases, with 14 bases left in between.

This clone showed up just a few times. The gene calls are TRBV6-5 and TRBJ2-3, with a weak D call TRBD2 (7 bases). Germline-derived CDR1 and CDR2 are MNHEY and SVGAGI. V was pared by 0 bases and J by 4 bases, with 14 bases between. The CDR3 is 16 amino acids. The CDR3: CASSYSLGAGADTQYF. CDR3 DNA: TGTGCCAGCAGTTACTCTTTGGGGGCGGGAGCAGATACGCAGTATTTT.

There are a few counts of this clone. This sequence joins TRBV18 and TRBJ1-2, with unresolved D. The germline V gene encodes CDR1 KGHSH and CDR2 LQKENI. The CDR3 has 14 residues. Trimming left V 2 bases short and J 6 bases short, with 13 bases between. The chain's CDR3 is CASSPNVPVDGYTF. The CDR3 coding sequence is TGTGCCAGCTCACCAAACGTCCCGGTAGATGGCTACACCTTC.

The J gene is TRBJ1-2, the V gene TRBV19; maybe TRBD1 (6 bases). V was pared by 5 bases and J by 4 bases, with 14 bases between. The CDR3 totals 14 residues. Germline V CDR1 and CDR2: LNHDA, SQIVND (reference sequence). CDR3 DNA sequence: TGTGCCAGTAGTCTCAGGGGAAGTGTCTATGGCTACACCTTC. Translation gives CASSLRGSVYGYTF. Based on the CDR3 plus reference TRBV19 and TRBJ1-2, the full variable domain is DGGITQSPKYLFRKEGQNVTLSCEQNLNHDAMYWYRQDPGQGLRLIYYSQIVNDFQKGDIAEGYSVSREKKESFPLTVTSAQKNPTAFYLCASSLRGSVYGYTFGSGTRLTVV.